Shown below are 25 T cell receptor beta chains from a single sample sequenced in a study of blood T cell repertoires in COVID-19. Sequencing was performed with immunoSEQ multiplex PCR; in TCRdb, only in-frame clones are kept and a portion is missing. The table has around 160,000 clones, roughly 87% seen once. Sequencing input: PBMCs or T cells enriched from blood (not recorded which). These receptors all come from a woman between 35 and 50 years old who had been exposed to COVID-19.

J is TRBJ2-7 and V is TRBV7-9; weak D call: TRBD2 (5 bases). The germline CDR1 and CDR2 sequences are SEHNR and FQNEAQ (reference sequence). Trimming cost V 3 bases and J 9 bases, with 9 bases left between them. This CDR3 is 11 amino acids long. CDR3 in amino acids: CASSFTSVQYF. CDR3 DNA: TGTGCCAGCAGCTTTACTAGTGTGCAGTACTTC.

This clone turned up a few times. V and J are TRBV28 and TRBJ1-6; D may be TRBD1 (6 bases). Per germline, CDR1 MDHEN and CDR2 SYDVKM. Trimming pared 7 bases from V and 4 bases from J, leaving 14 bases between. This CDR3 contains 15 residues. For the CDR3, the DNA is TGTGCCAGCACCTCACCGGACAGTTATAATTCACCCCTCCACTTT. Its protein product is CASTSPDSYNSPLHF. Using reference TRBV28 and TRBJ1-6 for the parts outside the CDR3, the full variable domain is DVKVTQSSRYLVKRTGEKVFLECVQDMDHENMFWYRQDPGLGLRLIYFSYDVKMKEKGDIPEGYSVSREKKERFSLILESASTNQTSMYLCASTSPDSYNSPLHFGNGTRLTVT.

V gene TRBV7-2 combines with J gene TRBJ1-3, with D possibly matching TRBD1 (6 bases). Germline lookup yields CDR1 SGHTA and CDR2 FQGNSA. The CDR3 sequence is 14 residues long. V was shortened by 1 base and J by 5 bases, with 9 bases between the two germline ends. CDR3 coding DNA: TGTGCCAGCAGCTTAGTCAGGGGAAGAAACACCATATATTTT. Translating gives CASSLVRGRNTIYF.

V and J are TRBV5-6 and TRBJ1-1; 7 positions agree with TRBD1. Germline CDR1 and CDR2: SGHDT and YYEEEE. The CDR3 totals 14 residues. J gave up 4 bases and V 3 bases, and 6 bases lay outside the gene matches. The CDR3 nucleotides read TGTGCCAGCAGCTCCCCAGGGGGGCCCACTGAAGCTTTCTTT. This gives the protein CASSSPGGPTEAFF.

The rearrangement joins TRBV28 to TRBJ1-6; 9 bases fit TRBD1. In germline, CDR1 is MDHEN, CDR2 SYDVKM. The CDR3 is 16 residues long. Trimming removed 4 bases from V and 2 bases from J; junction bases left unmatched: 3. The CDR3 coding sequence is TGTGCCAGCAGTTCGGACAGGGGAGCCTATAATTCACCCCTCCACTTT. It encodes CASSSDRGAYNSPLHF.

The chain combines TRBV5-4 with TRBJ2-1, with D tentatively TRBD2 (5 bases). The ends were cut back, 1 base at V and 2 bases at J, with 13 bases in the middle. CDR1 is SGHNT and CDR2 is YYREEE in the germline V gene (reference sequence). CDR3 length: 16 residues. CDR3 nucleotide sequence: TGTGCCAGCAGCTTGACAAGCGGACTCACCTACAATGAGCAGTTCTTC. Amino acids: CASSLTSGLTYNEQFF.

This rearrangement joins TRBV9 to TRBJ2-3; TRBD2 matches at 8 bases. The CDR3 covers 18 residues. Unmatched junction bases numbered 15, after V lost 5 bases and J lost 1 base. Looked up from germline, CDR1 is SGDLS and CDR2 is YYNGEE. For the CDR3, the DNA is TGTGCCAGCAGTCCACGACCAGAACCGACTAGCGGCACAGATACGCAGTATTTT. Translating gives CASSPRPEPTSGTDTQYF.

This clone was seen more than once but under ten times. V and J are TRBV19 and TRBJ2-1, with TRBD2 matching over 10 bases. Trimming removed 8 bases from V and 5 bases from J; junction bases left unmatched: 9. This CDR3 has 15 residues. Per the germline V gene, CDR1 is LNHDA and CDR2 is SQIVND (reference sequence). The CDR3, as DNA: TGTGCCAGTCACCATAGCGGGGGGTCCCACAATGAGCAGTTCTTC. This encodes CASHHSGGSHNEQFF. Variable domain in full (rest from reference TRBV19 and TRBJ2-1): DGGITQSPKYLFRKEGQNVTLSCEQNLNHDAMYWYRQDPGQGLRLIYYSQIVNDFQKGDIAEGYSVSREKKESFPLTVTSAQKNPTAFYLCASHHSGGSHNEQFFGPGTRLTVL.

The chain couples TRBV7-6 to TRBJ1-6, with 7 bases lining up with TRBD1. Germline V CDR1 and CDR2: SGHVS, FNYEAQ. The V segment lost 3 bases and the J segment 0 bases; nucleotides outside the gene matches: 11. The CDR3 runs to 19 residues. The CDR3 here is CASSFGGGGAGSYNSPLHF. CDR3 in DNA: TGTGCCAGCAGCTTCGGTGGAGGGGGCGCCGGCTCCTATAATTCACCCCTCCACTTT.

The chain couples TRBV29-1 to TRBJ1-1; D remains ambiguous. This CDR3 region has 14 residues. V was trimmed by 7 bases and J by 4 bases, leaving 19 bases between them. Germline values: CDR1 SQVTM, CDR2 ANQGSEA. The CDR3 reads CSATPAGPGTEAFF. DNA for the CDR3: TGCAGCGCCACACCCGCTGGTCCGGGCACTGAAGCTTTCTTT. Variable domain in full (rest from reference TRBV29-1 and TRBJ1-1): SAVISQKPSRDICQRGTSLTIQCQVDSQVTMMFWYRQQPGQSLTLIATANQGSEATYESGFVIDKFPISRPNLTFSTLTVSNMSPEDSSIYLCSATPAGPGTEAFFGQGTRLTVV.

CDR3 in DNA: TGTGCCAGTAGTCTTGAGAAAAGCTCCTACAATGAGCAGTTCTTC. Protein product: CASSLEKSSYNEQFF. This sequence joins TRBV19 and TRBJ2-1, with unresolved D. The V gene lost 5 bases and the J gene lost 0 bases, with 11 bases spanning the gap. The CDR3 is 15 amino acids. Germline loops: CDR1 LNHDA, CDR2 SQIVND (reference sequence).

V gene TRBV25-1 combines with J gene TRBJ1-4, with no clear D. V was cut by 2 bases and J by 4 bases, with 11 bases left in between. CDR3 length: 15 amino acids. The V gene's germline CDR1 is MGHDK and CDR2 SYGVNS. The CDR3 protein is CASSESSGHNEKLFF. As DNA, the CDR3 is TGTGCCAGCAGTGAAAGTTCAGGTCATAATGAAAAACTGTTTTTT.

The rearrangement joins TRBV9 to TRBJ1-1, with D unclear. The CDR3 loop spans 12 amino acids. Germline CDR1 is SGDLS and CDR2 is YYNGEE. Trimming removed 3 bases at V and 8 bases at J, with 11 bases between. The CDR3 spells CASSETSGEAFF. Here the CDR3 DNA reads TGTGCCAGCAGCGAGACTTCGGGGGAAGCTTTCTTT. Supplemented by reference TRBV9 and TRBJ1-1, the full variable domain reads DSGVTQTPKHLITATGQRVTLRCSPRSGDLSVYWYQQSLDQGLQFLIQYYNGEERAKGNILERFSAQQFPDLHSELNLSSLELGDSALYFCASSETSGEAFFGQGTRLTVV.

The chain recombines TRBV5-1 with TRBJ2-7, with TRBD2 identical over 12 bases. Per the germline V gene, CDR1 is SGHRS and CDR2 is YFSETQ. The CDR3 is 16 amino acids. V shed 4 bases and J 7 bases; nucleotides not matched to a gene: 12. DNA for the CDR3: TGCGCCAGCAGCCCCAGGTGGACTAGCGGGACGGGGGAGCAGTACTTC. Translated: CASSPRWTSGTGEQYF.

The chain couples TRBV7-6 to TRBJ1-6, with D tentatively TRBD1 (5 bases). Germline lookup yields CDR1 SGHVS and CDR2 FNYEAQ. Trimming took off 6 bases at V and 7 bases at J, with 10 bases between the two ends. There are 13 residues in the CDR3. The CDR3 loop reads CASRLNRNSPLHF. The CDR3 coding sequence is TGTGCCAGCAGACTAAACAGGAATTCACCCCTCCACTTT.

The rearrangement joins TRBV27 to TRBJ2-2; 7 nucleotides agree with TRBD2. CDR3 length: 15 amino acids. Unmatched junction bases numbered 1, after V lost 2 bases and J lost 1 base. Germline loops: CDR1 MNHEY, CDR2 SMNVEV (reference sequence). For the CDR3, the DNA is TGTGCCAGCAGTTTAGCGGGGGTGAACACCGGGGAGCTGTTTTTT. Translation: CASSLAGVNTGELFF.

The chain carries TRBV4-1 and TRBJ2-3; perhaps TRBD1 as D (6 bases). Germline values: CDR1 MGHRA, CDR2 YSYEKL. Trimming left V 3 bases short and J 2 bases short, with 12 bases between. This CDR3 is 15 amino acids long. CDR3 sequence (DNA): TGCGCCAGCAGCCACCCGACAGGATCCACAGATACGCAGTATTTT. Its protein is CASSHPTGSTDTQYF.

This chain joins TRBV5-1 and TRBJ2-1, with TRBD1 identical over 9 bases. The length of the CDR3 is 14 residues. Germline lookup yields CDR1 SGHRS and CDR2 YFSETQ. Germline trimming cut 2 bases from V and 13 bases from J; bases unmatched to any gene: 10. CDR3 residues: CASSFGTGTQDQFF. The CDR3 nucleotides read TGCGCCAGCAGCTTCGGGACAGGGACCCAGGATCAGTTCTTC.

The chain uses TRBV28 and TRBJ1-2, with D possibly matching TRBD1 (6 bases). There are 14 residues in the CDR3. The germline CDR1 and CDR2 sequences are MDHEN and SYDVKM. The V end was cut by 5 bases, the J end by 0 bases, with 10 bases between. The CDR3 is CASSDRTANYGYTF. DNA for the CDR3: TGTGCCAGCAGTGACAGGACCGCTAACTATGGCTACACCTTC.

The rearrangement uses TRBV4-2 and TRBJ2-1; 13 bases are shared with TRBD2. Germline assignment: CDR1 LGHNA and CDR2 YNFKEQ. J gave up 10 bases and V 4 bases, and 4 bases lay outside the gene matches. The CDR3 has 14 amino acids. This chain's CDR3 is CASSRALAGGEQFF. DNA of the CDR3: TGTGCCAGCAGCCGAGCACTAGCGGGGGGGGAGCAGTTCTTC.

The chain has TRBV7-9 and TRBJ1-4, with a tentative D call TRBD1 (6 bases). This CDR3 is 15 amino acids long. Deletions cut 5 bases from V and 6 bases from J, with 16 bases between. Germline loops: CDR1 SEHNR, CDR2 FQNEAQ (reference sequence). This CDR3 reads CASSRQAGVYEKLFF. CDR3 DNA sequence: TGTGCCAGCAGCCGACAGGCGGGGGTTTATGAAAAACTGTTTTTT.

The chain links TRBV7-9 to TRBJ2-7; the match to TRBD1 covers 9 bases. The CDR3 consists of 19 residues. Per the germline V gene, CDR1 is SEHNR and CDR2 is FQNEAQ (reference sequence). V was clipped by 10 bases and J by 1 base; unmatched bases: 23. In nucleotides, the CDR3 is TGTGCCACACTGCCCCCGCTACGACTCACAGGGGGCGCATCCTACGAGCAGTACTTC. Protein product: CATLPPLRLTGGASYEQYF.

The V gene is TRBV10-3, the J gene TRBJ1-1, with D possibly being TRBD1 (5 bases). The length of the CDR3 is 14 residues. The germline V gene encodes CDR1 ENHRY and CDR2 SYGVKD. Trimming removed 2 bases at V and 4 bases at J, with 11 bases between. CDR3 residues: CAISEPGGGTEAFF. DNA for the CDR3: TGTGCCATCAGTGAGCCCGGGGGGGGCACTGAAGCTTTCTTT.

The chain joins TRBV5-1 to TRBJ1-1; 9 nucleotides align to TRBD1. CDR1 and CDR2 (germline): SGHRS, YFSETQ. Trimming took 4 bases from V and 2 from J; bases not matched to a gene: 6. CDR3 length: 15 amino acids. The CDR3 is CASSLGQGINTEAFF. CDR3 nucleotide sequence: TGCGCCAGCAGCCTGGGACAGGGAATTAACACTGAAGCTTTCTTT. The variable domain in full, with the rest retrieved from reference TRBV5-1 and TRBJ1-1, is KAGVTQTPRYLIKTRGQQVTLSCSPISGHRSVSWYQQTPGQGLQFLFEYFSETQRNKGNFPGRFSGRQFSNSRSEMNVSTLELGDSALYLCASSLGQGINTEAFFGQGTRLTVV.

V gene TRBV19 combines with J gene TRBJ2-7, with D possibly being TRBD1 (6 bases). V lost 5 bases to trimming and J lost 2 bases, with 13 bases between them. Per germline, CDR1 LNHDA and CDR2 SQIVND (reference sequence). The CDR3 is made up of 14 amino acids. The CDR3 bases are TGTGCCAGTAGTCGGACAGCGACAACCTACGAGCAGTACTTC. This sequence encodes CASSRTATTYEQYF. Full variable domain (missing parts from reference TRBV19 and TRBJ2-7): DGGITQSPKYLFRKEGQNVTLSCEQNLNHDAMYWYRQDPGQGLRLIYYSQIVNDFQKGDIAEGYSVSREKKESFPLTVTSAQKNPTAFYLCASSRTATTYEQYFGPGTRLTVT.